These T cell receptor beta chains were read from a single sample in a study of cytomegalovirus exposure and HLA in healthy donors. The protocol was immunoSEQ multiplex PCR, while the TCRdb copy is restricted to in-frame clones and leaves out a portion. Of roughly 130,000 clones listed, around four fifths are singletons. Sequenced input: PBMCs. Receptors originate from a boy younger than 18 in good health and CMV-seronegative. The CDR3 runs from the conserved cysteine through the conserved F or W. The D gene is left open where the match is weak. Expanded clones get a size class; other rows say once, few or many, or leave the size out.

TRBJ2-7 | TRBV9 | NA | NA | TGTGCCAGCAGCCCCCCGGACGGGGACGAGCAGTACTTC | CASSPPDGDEQYF
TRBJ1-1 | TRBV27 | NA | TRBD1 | TGTGCCAGCAGTTTCCTAGGACAGGTGAACACTGAAGCTTTCTTT | CASSFLGQVNTEAFF
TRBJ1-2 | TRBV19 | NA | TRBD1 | TGTGCCAGCGCCCGGGACAGGGGGTTTTATGGCTACACCTTC | CASARDRGFYGYTF
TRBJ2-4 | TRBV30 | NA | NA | TGTGCCTGGAGTAGCTTGCCCAAAAACATTCAGTACTTC | CAWSSLPKNIQYF
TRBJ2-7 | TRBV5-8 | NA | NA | TGTGCCAGCAGCTTGGAAGGGGTAGAGCAGTACTTC | CASSLEGVEQYF
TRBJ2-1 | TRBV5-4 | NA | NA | TGTGCCAGCAGCTTGGAAGCAGGGCCCAATGAGCAGTTCTTC | CASSLEAGPNEQFF
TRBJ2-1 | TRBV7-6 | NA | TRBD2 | TGTGCCAGCAGCTCGCCTCCCATGGGAGCGGGAGGCGCCAATGAGCAGTTCTTC | CASSSPPMGAGGANEQFF
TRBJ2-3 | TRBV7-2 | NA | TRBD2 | TGTGCCAGCAGCCTCACTAGCGGATACACAGATACGCAGTATTTT | CASSLTSGYTDTQYF
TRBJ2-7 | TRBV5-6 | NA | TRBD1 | TGTGCCAGCAGCTTGGCCGGACAGGCTTCCTACGAGCAGTACTTC | CASSLAGQASYEQYF
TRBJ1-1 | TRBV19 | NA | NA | TGTGCCAGTAGCCTCGAGGGCAAGACGAACACTGAAGCTTTCTTT | CASSLEGKTNTEAFF
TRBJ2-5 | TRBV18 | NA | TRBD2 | TGTGCCAGCTCTCCGGGACTAGCGCTACAAGAGACCCAGTACTTC | CASSPGLALQETQYF
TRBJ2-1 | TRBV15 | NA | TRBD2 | TGTGCCACCAGCAGTTTATTAGCGGGAGTCTCCTACAATGAGCAGTTCTTC | CATSSLLAGVSYNEQFF
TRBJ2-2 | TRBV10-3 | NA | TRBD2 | TGTGCCATCAGTGAAACTAGCGCCGGGGAGCTGTTTTTT | CAISETSAGELFF
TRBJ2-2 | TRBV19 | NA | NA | TGTGCCAGTAGTATAGCACAGAACACCGGGGAGCTGTTTTTT | CASSIAQNTGELFF
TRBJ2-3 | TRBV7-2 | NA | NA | TGTGCCAGCAGCTCTAGCGTCGATACGCAGTATTTT | CASSSSVDTQYF
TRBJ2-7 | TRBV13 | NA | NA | TGTGCCAGCAGCCCTATGATGGACTATTCCTACGAGCAGTACTTC | CASSPMMDYSYEQYF
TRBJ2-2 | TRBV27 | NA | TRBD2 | TGTGCCAGCAGTATCCAAAGCGGGAGTATTGGCACCGGGGAGCTGTTTTTT | CASSIQSGSIGTGELFF
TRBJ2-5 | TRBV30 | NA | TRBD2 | TGTGCCTGGAGTCCGCGGGAGGTGGAGGAGACCCAGTACTTC | CAWSPREVEETQYF
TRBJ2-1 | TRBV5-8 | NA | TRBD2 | TGTGCCAGCAGGCCACTAGCGGGAAGCTATGAGCAGTTCTTC | CASRPLAGSYEQFF
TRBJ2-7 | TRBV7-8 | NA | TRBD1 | TGTGCCAGCAGCGCAAGACAGGGCCGGATCGAGCAGTACTTC | CASSARQGRIEQYF
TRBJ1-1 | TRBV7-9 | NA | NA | TGTGCCAGCAGCTTACTCCAGGAGAACACTGAAGCTTTCTTT | CASSLLQENTEAFF
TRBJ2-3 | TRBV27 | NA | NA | TGTGCCAGCGCAGGGGAGGGGGGCACAGATACGCAGTATTTT | CASAGEGGTDTQYF
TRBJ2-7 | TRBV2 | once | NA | TGTGCCAGCAGAGGGGGGGCGGGCGAGCAGTACTTC | CASRGGAGEQYF
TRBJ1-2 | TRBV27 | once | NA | TGTGCCAGCAGTTTAGTACGGGGACTATATGGCTACACCTTC | CASSLVRGLYGYTF
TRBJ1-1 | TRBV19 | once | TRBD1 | TGTGCCAGTAGTATCACAGGGGTGCTTGAAGCTTTCTTT | CASSITGVLEAFF
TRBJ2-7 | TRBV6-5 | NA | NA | TGTGCCAGCACCGCGACGGACGGGGCCTACGAGCAGTACTTC | CASTATDGAYEQYF
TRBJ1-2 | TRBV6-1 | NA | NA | TGTGCCAGCAGCGAGGGGACTCGGGGTGGCTACACCTTC | CASSEGTRGGYTF
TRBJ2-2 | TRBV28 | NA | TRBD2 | TGTGCCAGCAGTTATCCCGGACTAGCGGGTTGGGACACCGGGGAGCTGTTTTTT | CASSYPGLAGWDTGELFF
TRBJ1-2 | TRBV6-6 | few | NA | TGTGCCAGCAGTTACGGGGGCTCTGGCTACACCTTC | CASSYGGSGYTF
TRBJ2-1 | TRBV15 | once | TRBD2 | TGTGCCACCAGCAGCCCTGGGACTAGCGTAGGGCAGTTCTTC | CATSSPGTSVGQFF
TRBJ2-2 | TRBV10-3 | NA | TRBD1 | TGTGCCATCAGACGGACAGGGGGCGGCACCGGGGAGCTGTTTTTT | CAIRRTGGGTGELFF
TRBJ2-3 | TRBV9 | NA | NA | TGTGCCAGCAGCCCGCGGGGTACTAGCACAGATACGCAGTATTTT | CASSPRGTSTDTQYF
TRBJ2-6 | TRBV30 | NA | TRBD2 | TGTGCCTGGACTCCGGGACTAACTTCTTCTGGGGCCAACGTCCTGACTTTC | CAWTPGLTSSGANVLTF
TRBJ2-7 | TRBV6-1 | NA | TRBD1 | TGTGCCAGCCTCAGGACAGGGGGGACCTACGAGCAGTACTTC | CASLRTGGTYEQYF
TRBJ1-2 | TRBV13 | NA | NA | TGTGCCAGCAGCTCTCAGGGTGAGGGCTACACCTTC | CASSSQGEGYTF
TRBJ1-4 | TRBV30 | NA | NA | TGTGCCGGAGGGGCGTATGAAAAACTGTTTTTT | CAGGAYEKLFF
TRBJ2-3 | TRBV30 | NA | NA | TGTGCCTGGAGTGTTGGTCTAGCGAACACAGATACGCAGTATTTT | CAWSVGLANTDTQYF
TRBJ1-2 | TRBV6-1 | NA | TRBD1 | TGTGCCACCAAAGCGGTAACAGGGGTCGGCGGCTACACCTTC | CATKAVTGVGGYTF
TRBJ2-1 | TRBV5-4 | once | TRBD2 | TGTGCCAGCAGCTTGAATCCCAGCGGGAGAGGGGATGAGCAGTTCTTC | CASSLNPSGRGDEQFF
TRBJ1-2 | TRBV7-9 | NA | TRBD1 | TGTGCCAGCAGCTTAGAGGGGGCTGGCGGCTACACCTTC | CASSLEGAGGYTF
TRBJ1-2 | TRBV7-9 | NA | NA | TGTGCCAGCAGCTTAGGGAGGCGGGGGGGTGGCTACACCTTC | CASSLGRRGGGYTF
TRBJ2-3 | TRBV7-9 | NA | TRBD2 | TGTGCCAGCAGTAAGGGACTAGCGGGAGCGAGCACAGATACGCAGTATTTT | CASSKGLAGASTDTQYF
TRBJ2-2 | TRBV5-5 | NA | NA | TGTGCCAGCAGCAGCGGAACAAACACCGGGGAGCTGTTTTTT | CASSSGTNTGELFF
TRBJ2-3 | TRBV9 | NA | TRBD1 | TGTGCCAGCAGCCCGACAGGGCCAGATACGCAGTATTTT | CASSPTGPDTQYF
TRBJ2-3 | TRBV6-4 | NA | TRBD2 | TGTGCCAGCAGTGACCTTAGCGGGAGAGAATCAGATACGCAGTATTTT | CASSDLSGRESDTQYF
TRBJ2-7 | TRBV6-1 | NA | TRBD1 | TGTGCCAGCAGTGAACTACAGGGGTCGGGAGAGCAGTACTTC | CASSELQGSGEQYF
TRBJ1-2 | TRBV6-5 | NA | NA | TGTGCCAGCAGTTACTCGACATTACGGTCTAACTATGGCTACACCTTC | CASSYSTLRSNYGYTF
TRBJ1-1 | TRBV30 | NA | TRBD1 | TGTGCCTGGACGACAGGGGCCGGCGAAGCTTTCTTT | CAWTTGAGEAFF
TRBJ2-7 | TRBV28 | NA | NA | TGTGCCAGCAGTCCTCAGGGTGACGAGCAGTACTTC | CASSPQGDEQYF
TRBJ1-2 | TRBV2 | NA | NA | TGTGCCAGCAGTGCAGGCTATGGCTACACCTTC | CASSAGYGYTF
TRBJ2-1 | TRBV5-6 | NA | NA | TGTGCCAGCAGCTTGGGATTATTAGCGCCCAACCACAATGAGCAGTTCTTC | CASSLGLLAPNHNEQFF
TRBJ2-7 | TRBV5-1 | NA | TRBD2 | TGCGCCAGCAGCTTACGAGAGACTAGCGGGAGCTACGAGCAGTACTTC | CASSLRETSGSYEQYF
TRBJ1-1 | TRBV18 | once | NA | TGTGCCAGCTCACCCGACGTCCAGGAAGTCGCCGAAACAGCTTTCTTT | CASSPDVQEVAETAFF